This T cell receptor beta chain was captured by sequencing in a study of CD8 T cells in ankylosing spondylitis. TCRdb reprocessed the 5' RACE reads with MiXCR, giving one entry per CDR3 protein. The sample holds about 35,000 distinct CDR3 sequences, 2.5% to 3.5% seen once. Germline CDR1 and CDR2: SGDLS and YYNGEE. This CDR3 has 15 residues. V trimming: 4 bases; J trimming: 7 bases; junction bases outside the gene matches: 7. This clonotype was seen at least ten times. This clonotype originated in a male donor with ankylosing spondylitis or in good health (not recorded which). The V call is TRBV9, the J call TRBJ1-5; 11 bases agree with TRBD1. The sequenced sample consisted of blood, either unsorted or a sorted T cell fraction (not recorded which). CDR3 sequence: CASSPGTGGPQPQHF. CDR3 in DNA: TGTGCCAGCAGCCCAGGGACAGGGGGTCCCCAGCCCCAGCATTTT.